This TCR beta chain was sequenced for a study of identical twins. TCRdb recomputed calls from the 5' RACE reads with MiXCR, one row per CDR3 protein. The sample holds approximately 250,000 distinct CDR3 sequences, 6.5% seen once. This CDR3 is built from 14 residues. The J segment lost 3 bases and the V segment lost 4 bases, leaving 6 bases of the junction unmatched. These data were likewise used in another study, on T cells expressing NK-cell markers. That study adds: It was from sorted CD3+CD56+NKG2C+, CD3+CD56+NKG2C- and CD3+CD56-NKG2C+ T cells that TCR beta repertoires came. What restricted sorting to alpha-beta TCR T cells in several experiments was an anti-gamma-delta TCR antibody.

This TCR derives from a woman under 30 in good health. The J gene is TRBJ2-7, the V gene TRBV12-3 or TRBV12-4; 7 nucleotides agree with TRBD2. The sample consisted of CD8+ T cells sorted from blood. The CDR3 region has the DNA TGTGCCAGCAGTTGGGAACTAGCGCTCTACGAGCAGTACTTC. It is translated as CASSWELALYEQYF.